This TCR beta chain came from a study of blood T cell repertoires in COVID-19. For the study at large: The United States, Italy and Spain provided the acute and convalescent COVID-19 samples. Sample material is recorded as cDNA or gDNA derived from T cells, B-cell-depleted T cells, or PBMCs.

Original methodology: Nucleated cell counts were estimated from reference gene primer amplification. Using immunoSEQ multiplex PCR, the repertoire was profiled, and TCRdb retains in-frame clones only, with some absent. D and trimming were read from the DNA, whereas the V and J calls and clone size are those reported in that table. The data show 90,000 to 150,000 clones, more than 75% seen once. The CDR3 extends over 13 amino acids. The trim removed 5 bases at V and 8 bases at J, leaving 8 bases unmatched. CDR1 and CDR2 from the germline V gene are SGHTA and FQGTGA. The sequenced sample consisted of peripheral blood. The clonotype was recovered from a woman aged 45-60 years with acute or convalescent COVID-19. The chain combines TRBV7-3 with TRBJ1-2; TRBD1 aligns across 7 bases. Here the CDR3 DNA reads TGTGCCAGCAGCGCCCAGCAGGGGGACGGCTACACCTTC. Amino acid sequence: CASSAQQGDGYTF.